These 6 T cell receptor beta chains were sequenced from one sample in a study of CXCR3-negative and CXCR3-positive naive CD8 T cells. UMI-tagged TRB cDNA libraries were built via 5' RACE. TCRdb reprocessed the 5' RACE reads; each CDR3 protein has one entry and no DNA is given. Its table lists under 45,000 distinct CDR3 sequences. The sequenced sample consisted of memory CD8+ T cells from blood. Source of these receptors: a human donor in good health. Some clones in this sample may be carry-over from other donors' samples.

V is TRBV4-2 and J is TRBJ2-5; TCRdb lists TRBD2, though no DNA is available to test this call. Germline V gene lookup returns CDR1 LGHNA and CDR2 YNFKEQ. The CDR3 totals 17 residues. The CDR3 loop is CASSHLEASGGSETQYF.

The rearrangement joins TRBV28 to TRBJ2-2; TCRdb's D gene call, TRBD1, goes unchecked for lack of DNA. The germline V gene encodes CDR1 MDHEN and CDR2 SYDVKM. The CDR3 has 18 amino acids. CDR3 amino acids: CASSLWVLTDANTGELFF.

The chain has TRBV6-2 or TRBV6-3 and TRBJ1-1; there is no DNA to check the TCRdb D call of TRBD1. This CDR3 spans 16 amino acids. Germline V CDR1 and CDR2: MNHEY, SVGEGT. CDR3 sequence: CASSYFPTMGRTEAFF.

The CDR3 is CASSDAITYYEQYF. The rearrangement joins TRBV25-1 to TRBJ2-7. This CDR3 is 14 amino acids long. From germline, CDR1 is MGHDK and CDR2 SYGVNS.

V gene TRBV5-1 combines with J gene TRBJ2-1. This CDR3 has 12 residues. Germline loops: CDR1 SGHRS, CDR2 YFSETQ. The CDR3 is CASRDSGNEQFF.

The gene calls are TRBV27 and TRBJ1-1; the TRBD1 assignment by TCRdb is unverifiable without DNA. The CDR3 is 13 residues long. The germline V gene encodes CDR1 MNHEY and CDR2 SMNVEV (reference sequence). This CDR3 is CASGRQGSPEAFF.